This TCR beta chain was sequenced during a study of blood T cell repertoires in COVID-19. CDR1 SGHRS and CDR2 YFSETQ come from the germline V gene. The CDR3 spans 13 residues. Deletions cut 6 bases from V and 5 bases from J, with 14 bases between. The repertoire was sequenced with immunoSEQ multiplex PCR; TCRdb's copy has only in-frame clones and lacks some. The sample carries some 80,000 clones, 80% to 85% recorded once. This sequence was found in a woman aged 70-85 years with acute or convalescent COVID-19. This chain joins TRBV5-1 and TRBJ1-2; tentatively, D is TRBD1 (6 bases). The sample was peripheral blood. The CDR3 loop is CASTPGQTYGYTF. The CDR3 DNA is TGCGCCAGCACCCCAGGACAGACGTATGGCTACACCTTC.